The clone carrying this TCR beta chain was recorded once. What it binds is unknown. Here immunoSEQ multiplex PCR was the method, and the copy in TCRdb shows in-frame clones only, minus some. The sample has about 200,000 clones, 85% to 95% seen once; the top ten hold 0.95% to 1.1%. CDR1 and CDR2 from the germline V gene are SGHRS and YFSETQ. The CDR3 is 13 residues long. The V gene lost 2 bases and the J gene lost 3 bases, with 9 bases spanning the gap. The data were taken from a study of T cell responses to AZD1222 COVID-19 vaccine. Study observations and caveats: No day 14 peak samples; only post-peak repertoires were characterized. Of spike-specific TCRs, nearly half reportedly target regions left unmutated in variants. Spike was spanned by vaccine-associated CD4 TCRs, which were dominant at 160-218 and 743-854. Baseline seropositivity occurred in only six AZD1222 recipients.

The receptor was isolated from an adult in good health. The gene calls are TRBV5-1 and TRBJ2-7; D not certain. This material consisted of peripheral blood, taken on day 0 of MenACWY control vaccination. CDR3 sequence: CASSFEQSYEQYF. CDR3 nucleotides: TGCGCCAGCAGCTTTGAACAAAGCTACGAGCAGTACTTC.